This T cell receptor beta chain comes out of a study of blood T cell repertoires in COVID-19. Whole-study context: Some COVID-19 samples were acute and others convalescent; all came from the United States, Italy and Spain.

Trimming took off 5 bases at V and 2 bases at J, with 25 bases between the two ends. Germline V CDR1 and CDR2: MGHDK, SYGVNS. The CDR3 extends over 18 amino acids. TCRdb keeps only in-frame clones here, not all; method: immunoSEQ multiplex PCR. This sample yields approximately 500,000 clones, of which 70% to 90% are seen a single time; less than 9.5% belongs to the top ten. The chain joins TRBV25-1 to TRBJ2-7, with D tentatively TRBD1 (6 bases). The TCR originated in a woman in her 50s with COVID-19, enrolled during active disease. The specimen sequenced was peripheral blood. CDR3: CASSSLVNLGTPTYEQYF. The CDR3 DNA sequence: TGTGCCAGCAGTTCCCTGGTGAATCTCGGGACACCAACCTACGAGCAGTACTTC.